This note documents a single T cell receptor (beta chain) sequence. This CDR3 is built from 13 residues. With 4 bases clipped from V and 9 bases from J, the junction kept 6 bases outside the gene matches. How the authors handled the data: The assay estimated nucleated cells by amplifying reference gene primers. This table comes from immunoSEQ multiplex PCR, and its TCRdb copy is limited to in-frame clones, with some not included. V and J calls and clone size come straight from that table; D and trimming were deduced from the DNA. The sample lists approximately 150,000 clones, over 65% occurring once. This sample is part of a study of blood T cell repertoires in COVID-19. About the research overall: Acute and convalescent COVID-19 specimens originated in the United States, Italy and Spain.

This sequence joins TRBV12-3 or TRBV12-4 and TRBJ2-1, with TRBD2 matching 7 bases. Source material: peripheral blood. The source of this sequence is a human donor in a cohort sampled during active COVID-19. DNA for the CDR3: TGTGCCAGCAGTTGGTGGACTAGAGGTGAGCAGTTCTTC. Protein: CASSWWTRGEQFF.